These 23 T cell receptor beta chains were sequenced from one sample in a study of T cells in Graves' hyperthyroidism and ophthalmopathy. Template material for amplifying TCR beta CDR3 regions consisted of RNA transcripts. The primer set for the first-round RT-PCR of the TCR CDR3 was HTBI. TCRdb itself ran the multiplex PCR reads through MiXCR, one entry per CDR3 protein. Seen here are fewer than 900,000 distinct CDR3 sequences, roughly a sixth observed once, and the top ten hold over 15%. Material: blood. The receptors shown here come from a woman aged 50 to 65 with Graves' hyperthyroidism that later progressed to Graves' ophthalmopathy.

This clonotype has a count of ten or more. DNA for the CDR3: TGTGCCAGCAGCCAAGATTGGCGGGGGTTGGGCACTGAAGCTTTCTTT. Translated, it gives CASSQDWRGLGTEAFF. The chain uses TRBV3-1 and TRBJ1-1, with D tentatively TRBD1 (5 bases). V lost 0 bases and J 4 bases, leaving 15 bases between the germline ends. From germline, CDR1 is LGHDT and CDR2 YNNKEL (reference sequence). This CDR3 contains 16 residues.

The V call is TRBV12-3 or TRBV12-4, the J call TRBJ2-3; D not certain. The germline V and J ends were trimmed by 6 bases and 5 bases, with 9 bases remaining between them. This CDR3 region has 12 residues. The CDR3 DNA sequence: TGTGCCAGCAGCTTAAGGATAGATACGCAGTATTTT. Amino acids: CASSLRIDTQYF.

This clonotype was observed a few times. The CDR3: CASSDTGTRRDTIYF. The DNA of the CDR3 is TGTGCCAGCAGCGATACCGGGACAAGACGAGACACCATATATTTT. This chain joins TRBV5-6 and TRBJ1-3; perhaps TRBD1 as D (6 bases). The germline gives CDR1 SGHDT, CDR2 YYEEEE. CDR3 length equals 15 residues. Trimming cost V 4 bases and J 8 bases, with 19 bases left between them.

This chain links TRBV5-1 with TRBJ2-7; 8 positions agree with TRBD1. The CDR3 totals 16 residues. Germline values: CDR1 SGHRS, CDR2 YFSETQ. V was clipped by 0 bases and J by 3 bases; unmatched bases: 8. The CDR3, as DNA: TGCGCCAGCAGCTTGGAGGGACAGGTAGGCTTCTACGAGCAGTACTTC. Protein product: CASSLEGQVGFYEQYF. The entire variable domain, with the rest obtained from reference TRBV5-1 and TRBJ2-7, is as follows: KAGVTQTPRYLIKTRGQQVTLSCSPISGHRSVSWYQQTPGQGLQFLFEYFSETQRNKGNFPGRFSGRQFSNSRSEMNVSTLELGDSALYLCASSLEGQVGFYEQYFGPGTRLTVT.

The rearrangement uses TRBV12-3 or TRBV12-4 and TRBJ2-5; tentative D call: TRBD2 (5 bases). Trimming took 3 bases from V and 5 from J, leaving 10 bases between them. The CDR3 extends over 13 amino acids. In DNA form, the CDR3 reads TGTGCCAGCAGTTTGTCGGGGTGGGAGACCCAGTACTTC. Encoded protein: CASSLSGWETQYF.

The sample holds a few counts of this clonotype. The V gene is TRBV2, the J gene TRBJ2-1, with a weak D call TRBD2 (5 bases). Looked up from germline, CDR1 is SNHLY and CDR2 is FYNNEI. V shed 8 bases and J shed 5 bases, with 19 bases lying between them. This CDR3 region has 15 residues. As DNA, the CDR3 is TGTGCCAGCCCATTAAGAGGGCCGGAGGACAATGAGCAGTTCTTC. This gives the protein CASPLRGPEDNEQFF.

This clonotype was observed many times. This chain joins TRBV11-3 and TRBJ1-1; D gene uncertain. Germline assignment: CDR1 SGHNT and CDR2 YENEEA. Trimming removed 2 bases from V and 1 base from J, with 8 bases in between. The CDR3 sequence is 14 residues long. The CDR3 DNA reads as TGTGCCAGCAGCTTAAGCCCCCCGAACACTGAAGCTTTCTTT. Encoded protein: CASSLSPPNTEAFF.

This clonotype was counted a few times. The chain combines TRBV5-4 with TRBJ1-2; 7 bases are shared with TRBD1. Germline V gives CDR1 SGHNT, CDR2 YYREEE (reference sequence). CDR3 length equals 14 residues. J gave up 3 bases and V 3 bases, and 5 bases lay outside the gene matches. In DNA, the CDR3 is TGTGCCAGCAGCTCCAAGGGGGCAGACTATGGCTACACCTTC. Its protein product is CASSSKGADYGYTF. Together with reference TRBV5-4 and TRBJ1-2, the CDR3 gives the full variable domain: ETGVTQSPTHLIKTRGQQVTLRCSSQSGHNTVSWYQQALGQGPQFIFQYYREEENGRGNFPPRFSGLQFPNYSSELNVNALELDDSALYLCASSSKGADYGYTFGSGTRLTVV.

This clonotype has more than one count but fewer than ten. The rearrangement joins TRBV6-1 to TRBJ1-5, with D perhaps matching TRBD1 (6 bases). V shed 5 bases and J shed 1 base, with 18 bases lying between them. Per the germline V gene, CDR1 is MNHNS and CDR2 is SASEGT. This CDR3 is built from 17 residues. The CDR3 coding sequence is TGTGCCAGCAGTTCTAGGGGGTGGGACCTGAGCAATCAGCCCCAGCATTTT. Its protein is CASSSRGWDLSNQPQHF.

This sequence joins TRBV5-1 and TRBJ2-7, with TRBD2 as a possible D gene (5 bases). Trimming took off 1 base at V and 2 bases at J, with 7 bases between the two ends. The length of the CDR3 is 13 residues. Germline CDR1 reads SGHRS; CDR2 reads YFSETQ. In nucleotides, the CDR3 is TGCGCCAGCAGCTTGCAGGAGGCCTACGAGCAGTACTTC. Amino acids: CASSLQEAYEQYF.

Comment on this clonotype: Mismatch with germline at one junction end may stem from a read error. The CDR3 region is CASSPRGSSNSPLNF. CDR3 bases: TGTGCCAGCAGTCCGCGGGGATCGTCTAATTCACCCCTCAACTTT. The chain combines TRBV27 with TRBJ1-6; D is ambiguous. The CDR3 is made up of 15 amino acids. The germline V gene has CDR1 MNHEY and CDR2 SMNVEV (reference sequence).

The chain is built from TRBV13 and TRBJ2-7, with 8 nucleotides matching TRBD2. Germline CDR1 and CDR2: PRHDT and FYEKMQ (reference sequence). V was clipped by 2 bases and J by 5 bases; unmatched bases: 5. The CDR3 is 14 amino acids. The CDR3 sequence is CASSLSGGDNEQYF. The DNA of the CDR3 is TGTGCCAGCAGCTTATCGGGGGGGGATAACGAGCAGTACTTC.

The chain uses TRBV4-1 and TRBJ1-5; no definite D call. Germline values: CDR1 MGHRA, CDR2 YSYEKL. V dropped 0 bases and J dropped 5 bases, with 5 bases sitting between them. The CDR3 is 13 residues long. The CDR3 DNA sequence: TGCGCCAGCAGCCAAGATTGGGATCAGCCCCAGCATTTT. It encodes CASSQDWDQPQHF.

This clonotype has just a few counts. J is TRBJ2-5 and V is TRBV5-6; no firm D call. V was shortened by 1 base and J by 3 bases, with 10 bases between the two germline ends. Germline CDR1 and CDR2: SGHDT and YYEEEE. There are 14 residues in the CDR3. The CDR3 bases are TGTGCCAGCAGCTTGTGGCAGAGCAAAGAGACCCAGTACTTC. Translation: CASSLWQSKETQYF.

About this clonotype itself: With a much larger clone just one base away, this may be a read error. This rearrangement joins TRBV12-3 or TRBV12-4 to TRBJ1-1; possible D gene TRBD1, 6 bases. With 7 bases removed from V and 10 bases from J, the gap between germline ends came to 19 bases. There are 13 residues in the CDR3. The CDR3 is CASNSNRVTGAFF. The CDR3, as DNA: TGTGCCAGCAATTCAAACAGGGTGACCGGAGCTTTCTTT.

This clonotype was counted at least ten times. The V gene is TRBV20-1, the J gene TRBJ2-1; 8 positions match TRBD1. CDR1 is DFQATT, CDR2 SNEGSKA, per germline (reference sequence). The V and J ends lost 6 bases and 3 bases, in that order; junction bases with no gene match: 7. This CDR3 is 14 amino acids long. DNA for the CDR3: TGCAGTGCAGACAGGGGCCGGGGCTACAATGAGCAGTTCTTC. Encoded protein: CSADRGRGYNEQFF.

This clonotype was found many times. The chain uses TRBV2 and TRBJ1-5; D is unresolved. Germline lookup yields CDR1 SNHLY and CDR2 FYNNEI. V lost 3 bases, J lost 7 bases, and 13 bases lay in between. CDR3 length: 14 amino acids. This CDR3 reads CASSDTRFGQPQHF. The CDR3 nucleotides are TGTGCCAGCAGTGATACGCGCTTTGGACAGCCCCAGCATTTT.

This chain uses TRBV29-1 with TRBJ2-3; 12 bases are shared with TRBD1. V lost 3 bases and J lost 3; bases outside the gene matches: 1. CDR3 size: 14 residues. Germline-derived CDR1 and CDR2 are SQVTM and ANQGSEA. In nucleotides, the CDR3 is TGCAGCGTTGAGGGACAGGGGGCAACAGATACGCAGTATTTT. This translates into CSVEGQGATDTQYF.

This clonotype was seen many times. The J gene is TRBJ2-3, the V gene TRBV20-1, with no clear D. Germline CDR1 and CDR2: DFQATT and SNEGSKA (reference sequence). Trimming left V 3 bases short and J 7 bases short, with 17 bases between. There are 14 residues in the CDR3. The CDR3 reads CSARSTAPRYTQYF. The DNA of the CDR3 is TGCAGTGCTAGGTCGACGGCCCCCCGATATACGCAGTATTTT.

This clonotype was observed at least ten times. The CDR3 DNA is TGTGCTAGTGGTTCCGCGACTAGCGGGGGGCGCGACACCGGGGAGCTGTTTTTT. Residues: CASGSATSGGRDTGELFF. The chain carries TRBV12-5 and TRBJ2-2; TRBD2 aligns across 13 bases. This CDR3 region has 18 residues. Looked up from germline, CDR1 is LGHNT and CDR2 is FRNRAP. Unmatched junction bases numbered 8, after V lost 4 bases and J lost 3 bases.

V is TRBV30 and J is TRBJ1-2; D uncertain. The CDR3 has 13 residues. Trimming left V 3 bases short and J 5 bases short, with 13 bases between. The germline V gene has CDR1 GTSNPN and CDR2 SVGIG (reference sequence). This CDR3 reads CAWRWALLYGYTF. The CDR3 DNA sequence: TGTGCCTGGAGGTGGGCCCTCCTATATGGCTACACCTTC. Together with reference TRBV30 and TRBJ1-2, the CDR3 gives the full variable domain: SQTIHQWPATLVQPVGSPLSLECTVEGTSNPNLYWYRQAAGRGLQLLFYSVGIGQISSEVPQNLSASRPQDRQFILSSKKLLLSDSGFYLCAWRWALLYGYTFGSGTRLTVV.

V usage is TRBV12-3 or TRBV12-4 and J usage is TRBJ1-2; 7 positions match TRBD1. The V and J ends lost 3 bases and 7 bases, in that order; junction bases with no gene match: 5. This CDR3 contains 13 residues. The CDR3 protein is CASSFEGAAGYTF. Here the CDR3 DNA reads TGTGCCAGCAGTTTTGAGGGGGCTGCTGGCTACACCTTC.

The table lists this clonotype with a few counts. This chain links TRBV20-1 with TRBJ2-2, with 12 bases fitting TRBD2. Per germline, CDR1 DFQATT and CDR2 SNEGSKA (reference sequence). With 0 bases clipped from V and 3 bases from J, the junction kept 2 bases outside the gene matches. The CDR3 length is 16 residues. The CDR3 nucleotides read TGCAGTGCTAGAGATGGACTAGCGGGGTACACCGGGGAGCTGTTTTTT. Translating it yields CSARDGLAGYTGELFF.